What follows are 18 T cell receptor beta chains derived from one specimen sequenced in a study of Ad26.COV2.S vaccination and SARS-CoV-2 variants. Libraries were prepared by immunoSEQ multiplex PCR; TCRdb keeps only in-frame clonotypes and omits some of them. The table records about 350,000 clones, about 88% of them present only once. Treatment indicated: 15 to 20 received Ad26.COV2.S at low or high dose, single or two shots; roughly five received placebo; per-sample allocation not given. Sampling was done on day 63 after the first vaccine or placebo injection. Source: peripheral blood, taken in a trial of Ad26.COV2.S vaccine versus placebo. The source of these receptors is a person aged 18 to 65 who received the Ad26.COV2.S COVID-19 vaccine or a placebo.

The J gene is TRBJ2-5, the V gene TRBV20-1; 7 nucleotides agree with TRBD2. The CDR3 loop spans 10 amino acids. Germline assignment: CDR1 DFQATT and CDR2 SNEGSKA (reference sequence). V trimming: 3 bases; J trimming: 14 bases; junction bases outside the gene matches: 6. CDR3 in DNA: TGCAGTGCTAGGCCGGGACTAACCTACTTC. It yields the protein CSARPGLTYF.

Here the CDR3 DNA reads TGCGCCAGCAGTGAGGCGGGAAATAGCAATCAGCCCCAGCATTTT. Protein product: CASSEAGNSNQPQHF. V is TRBV10-2 and J is TRBJ1-5; no definite D call. This CDR3 comprises 15 residues. Germline-derived CDR1 and CDR2 are WSHSY and SAAADI. V dropped 2 bases and J dropped 0 bases, with 8 bases sitting between them.

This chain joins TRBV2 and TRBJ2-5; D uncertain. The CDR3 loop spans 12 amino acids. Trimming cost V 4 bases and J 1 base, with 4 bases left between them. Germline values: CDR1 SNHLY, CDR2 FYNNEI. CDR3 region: CASSASQETQYF. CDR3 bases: TGTGCCAGCAGTGCCAGCCAAGAGACCCAGTACTTC.

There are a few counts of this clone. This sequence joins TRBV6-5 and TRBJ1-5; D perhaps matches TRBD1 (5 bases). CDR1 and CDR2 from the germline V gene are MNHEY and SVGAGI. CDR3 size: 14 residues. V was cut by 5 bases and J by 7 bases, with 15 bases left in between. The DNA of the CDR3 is TGTGCCAGCAGTCCCCGGGGGACCCCACAGCCCCAGCATTTT. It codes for CASSPRGTPQPQHF.

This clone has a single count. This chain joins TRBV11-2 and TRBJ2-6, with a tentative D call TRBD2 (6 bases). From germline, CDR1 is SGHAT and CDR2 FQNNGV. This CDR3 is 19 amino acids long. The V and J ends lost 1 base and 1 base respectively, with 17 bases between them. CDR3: CASSLGSGAGASGANVLTF. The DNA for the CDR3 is TGTGCCAGCAGCTTAGGGTCGGGAGCCGGGGCATCTGGGGCCAACGTCCTGACTTTC. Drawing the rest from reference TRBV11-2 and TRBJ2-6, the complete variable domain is EAGVAQSPRYKIIEKRQSVAFWCNPISGHATLYWYQQILGQGPKLLIQFQNNGVVDDSQLPKDRFSAERLKGVDSTLKIQPAKLEDSAVYLCASSLGSGAGASGANVLTFGAGSRLTVL.

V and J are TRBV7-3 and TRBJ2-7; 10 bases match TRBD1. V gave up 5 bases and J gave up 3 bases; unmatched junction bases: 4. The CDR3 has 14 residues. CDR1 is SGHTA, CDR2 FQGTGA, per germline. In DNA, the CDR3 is TGTGCCAGCAGCCCGACAGGGGGCGGCTACGAGCAGTACTTC. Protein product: CASSPTGGGYEQYF.

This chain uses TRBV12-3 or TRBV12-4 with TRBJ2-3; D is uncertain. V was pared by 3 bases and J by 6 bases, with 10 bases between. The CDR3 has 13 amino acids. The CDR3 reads CASSLGQTDTQYF. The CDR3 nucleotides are TGTGCCAGCAGTTTGGGTCAGACGGATACGCAGTATTTT.

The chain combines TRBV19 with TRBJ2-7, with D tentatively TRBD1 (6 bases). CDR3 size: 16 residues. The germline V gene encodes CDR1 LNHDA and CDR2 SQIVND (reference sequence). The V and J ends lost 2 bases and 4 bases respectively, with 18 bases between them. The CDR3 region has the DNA TGTGCCAGTAGTATACATGGGCAGGGGTCGTCATACGAGCAGTACTTC. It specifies CASSIHGQGSSYEQYF.

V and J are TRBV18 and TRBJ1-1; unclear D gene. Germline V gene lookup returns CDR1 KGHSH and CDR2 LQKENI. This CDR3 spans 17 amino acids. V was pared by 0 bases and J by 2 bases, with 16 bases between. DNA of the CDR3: TGTGCCAGCTCACCACCTAATCTGGGAAACACTAACACTGAAGCTTTCTTT. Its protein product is CASSPPNLGNTNTEAFF.

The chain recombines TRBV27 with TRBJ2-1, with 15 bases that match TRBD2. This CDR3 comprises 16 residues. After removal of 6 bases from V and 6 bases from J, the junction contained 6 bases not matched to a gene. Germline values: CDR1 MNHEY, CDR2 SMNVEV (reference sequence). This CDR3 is CASRAGLAGGRNEQFF. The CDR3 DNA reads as TGTGCCAGCAGGGCGGGACTAGCGGGGGGCCGCAATGAGCAGTTCTTC.

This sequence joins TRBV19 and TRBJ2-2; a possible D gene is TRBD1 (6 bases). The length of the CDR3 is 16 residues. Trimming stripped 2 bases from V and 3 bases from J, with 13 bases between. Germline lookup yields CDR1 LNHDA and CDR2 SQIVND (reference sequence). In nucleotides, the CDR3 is TGTGCCAGTAGTATAACCCTGGACAGATACACCGGGGAGCTGTTTTTT. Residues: CASSITLDRYTGELFF. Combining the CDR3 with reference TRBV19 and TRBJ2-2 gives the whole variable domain DGGITQSPKYLFRKEGQNVTLSCEQNLNHDAMYWYRQDPGQGLRLIYYSQIVNDFQKGDIAEGYSVSREKKESFPLTVTSAQKNPTAFYLCASSITLDRYTGELFFGEGSRLTVL.

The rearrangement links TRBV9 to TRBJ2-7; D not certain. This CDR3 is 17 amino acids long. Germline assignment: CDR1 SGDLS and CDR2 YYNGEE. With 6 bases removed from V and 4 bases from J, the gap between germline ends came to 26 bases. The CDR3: CASNPNPCDIPEYEQYF. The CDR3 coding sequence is TGTGCCAGCAACCCCAACCCCTGCGACATCCCCGAGTACGAGCAGTACTTC.

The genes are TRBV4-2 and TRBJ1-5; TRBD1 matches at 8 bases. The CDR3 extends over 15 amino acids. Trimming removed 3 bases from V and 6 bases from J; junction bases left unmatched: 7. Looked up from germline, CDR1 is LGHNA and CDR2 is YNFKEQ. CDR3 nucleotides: TGTGCCAGCAGCCAGAACGACAGGGGAGGTCAGCCCCAGCATTTT. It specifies CASSQNDRGGQPQHF.

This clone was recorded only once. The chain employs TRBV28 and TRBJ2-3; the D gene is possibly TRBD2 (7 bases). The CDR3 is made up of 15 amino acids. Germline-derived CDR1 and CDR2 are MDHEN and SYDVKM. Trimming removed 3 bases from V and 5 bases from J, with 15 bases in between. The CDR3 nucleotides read TGTGCCAGCAGTTTGTGGGGGGGGCAGGGAGATACGCAGTATTTT. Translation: CASSLWGGQGDTQYF.

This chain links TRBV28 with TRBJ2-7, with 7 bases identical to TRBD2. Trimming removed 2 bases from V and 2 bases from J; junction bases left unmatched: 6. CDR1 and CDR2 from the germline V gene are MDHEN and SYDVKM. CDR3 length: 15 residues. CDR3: CASSLAGRLPYEQYF. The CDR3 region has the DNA TGTGCCAGCAGTTTAGCCGGGAGGCTACCCTACGAGCAGTACTTC.

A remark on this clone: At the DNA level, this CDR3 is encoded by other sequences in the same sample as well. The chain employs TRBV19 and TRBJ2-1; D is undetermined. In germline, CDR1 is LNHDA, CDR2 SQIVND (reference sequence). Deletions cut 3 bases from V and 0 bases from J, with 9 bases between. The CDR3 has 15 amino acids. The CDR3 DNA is TGTGCCAGTAGTATCACCGTAAGCTCCTACAATGAGCAGTTCTTC. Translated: CASSITVSSYNEQFF.

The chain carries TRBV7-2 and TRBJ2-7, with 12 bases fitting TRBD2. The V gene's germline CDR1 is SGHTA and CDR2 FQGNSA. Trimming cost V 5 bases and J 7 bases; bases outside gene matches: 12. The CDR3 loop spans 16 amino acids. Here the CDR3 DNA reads TGTGCCAGCAGCCCCCCGCTAGCGGGAGGGCCGGGTGAGCAGTACTTC. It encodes CASSPPLAGGPGEQYF.

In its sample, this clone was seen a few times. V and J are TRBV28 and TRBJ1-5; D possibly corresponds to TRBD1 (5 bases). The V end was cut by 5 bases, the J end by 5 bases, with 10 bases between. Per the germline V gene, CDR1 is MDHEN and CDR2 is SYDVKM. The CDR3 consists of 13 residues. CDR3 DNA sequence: TGTGCCAGCAGTCGCGGACACCATCAGCCCCAGCATTTT. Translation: CASSRGHHQPQHF.